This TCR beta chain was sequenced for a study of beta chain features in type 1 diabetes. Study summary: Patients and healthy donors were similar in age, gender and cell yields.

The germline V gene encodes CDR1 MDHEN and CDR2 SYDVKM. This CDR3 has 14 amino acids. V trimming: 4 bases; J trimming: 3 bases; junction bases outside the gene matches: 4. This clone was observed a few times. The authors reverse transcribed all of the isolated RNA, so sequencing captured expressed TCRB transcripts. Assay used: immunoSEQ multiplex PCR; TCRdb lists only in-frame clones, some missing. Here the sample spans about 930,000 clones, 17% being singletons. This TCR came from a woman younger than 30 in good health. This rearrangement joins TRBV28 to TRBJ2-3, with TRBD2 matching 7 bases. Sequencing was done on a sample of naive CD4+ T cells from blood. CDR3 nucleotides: TGTGCCAGCAGTTGGGGGAGGGCAACAGATACGCAGTATTTT. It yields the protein CASSWGRATDTQYF.